What follows are 30 T cell receptor beta chains derived from one specimen sequenced in a study of beta chain features in type 1 diabetes. The whole isolated RNA underwent reverse transcription, so sequencing captured expressed TCRB transcripts. TCRdb keeps only in-frame clones here, not all; method: immunoSEQ multiplex PCR. The table shows about 450,000 clones, with 11% occurring only once. What was sequenced was naive CD4+ T cells from blood. The receptor set was obtained from a woman between 18 and 29 years old in good health.

This clone was counted a few times. V gene TRBV4-3 combines with J gene TRBJ2-7, with TRBD1 matching 11 bases. Per the germline V gene, CDR1 is LGHNA and CDR2 is YSLEER. The CDR3 has 15 residues. With V trimmed by 2 bases and J by 2 bases, 2 bases remained unmatched. The CDR3 is CASSQQDRGPYEQYF. CDR3 DNA sequence: TGCGCCAGCAGCCAACAGGACAGGGGGCCCTACGAGCAGTACTTC.

In this sample, this clone turned up a few times. The gene calls are TRBV5-6 and TRBJ2-3, with D unresolved. The CDR3 is 13 amino acids. Per the germline V gene, CDR1 is SGHDT and CDR2 is YYEEEE. With 4 bases removed from V and 4 bases from J, the gap between germline ends came to 10 bases. The CDR3 region has the DNA TGTGCCAGCAGCCAGACCAGGCCAGATACGCAGTATTTT. Amino acids: CASSQTRPDTQYF.

This clone occurred a few times. J is TRBJ2-7 and V is TRBV10-3, with D perhaps TRBD2 (5 bases). V lost 2 bases and J lost 1, with 9 bases in between. Germline V gene data show CDR1 as ENHRY and CDR2 as SYGVKD. The CDR3 extends over 14 amino acids. In DNA, the CDR3 is TGTGCCATCAGTGAGCGAGAGCGGTCCTACGAGCAGTACTTC. Translating it yields CAISERERSYEQYF.

This clone was counted between two and nine times. The V gene is TRBV7-9, the J gene TRBJ1-2, with D perhaps matching TRBD1 (5 bases). V gave up 0 bases and J gave up 5 bases, with 10 bases separating them. The CDR3 length is 14 residues. CDR1 SEHNR and CDR2 FQNEAQ come from the germline V gene (reference sequence). The CDR3 DNA is TGTGCCAGCAGCTTAGCGGGGTCAGGGTATGGCTACACCTTC. The encoded protein is CASSLAGSGYGYTF.

This clone was detected a few times. The CDR3 DNA sequence: TGTGCCAGTAGTGATAGGAATGAAAAACTGTTTTTT. Translating gives CASSDRNEKLFF. This chain connects TRBV19 to TRBJ1-4; no reliable D call. The V and J ends lost 5 bases and 5 bases respectively, with 6 bases between them. The CDR3 has 12 amino acids. Germline CDR1 reads LNHDA; CDR2 reads SQIVND (reference sequence).

This clone was counted between two and nine times. The chain links TRBV5-1 to TRBJ2-5; D remains unclear. There are 13 residues in the CDR3. V lost 0 bases and J lost 2, with 5 bases in between. CDR1 is SGHRS and CDR2 is YFSETQ in the germline V gene. The CDR3 nucleotides are TGCGCCAGCAGCTTGGATGGTCAAGAGACCCAGTACTTC. Translated, it gives CASSLDGQETQYF.

This clone was detected only a few times. The DNA of the CDR3 is TGTGCCAGCAGTCGTGGTATTCTCTACGAGCAGTACTTC. Its protein is CASSRGILYEQYF. The J gene is TRBJ2-7, the V gene TRBV7-9; D call uncertain. The length of the CDR3 is 13 residues. The V end lost 6 bases, the J end lost 3 bases, and 12 bases lay between the germline ends. Germline lookup yields CDR1 SEHNR and CDR2 FQNEAQ (reference sequence).

The J gene is TRBJ2-5, the V gene TRBV5-4; D not resolved. Germline V gives CDR1 SGHNT, CDR2 YYREEE (reference sequence). This CDR3 region has 12 residues. V lost 2 bases to trimming and J lost 4 bases, with 6 bases between them. In nucleotides, the CDR3 is TGTGCCAGCAGCTTAAGGACAGAGACCCAGTACTTC. Translating gives CASSLRTETQYF.

This clone has more than one count but fewer than ten. The chain uses TRBV5-1 and TRBJ2-7; D is unclear. The CDR3 spans 13 residues. CDR1 and CDR2 from the germline V gene are SGHRS and YFSETQ. V was shortened by 0 bases and J by 4 bases, with 8 bases between the two germline ends. DNA of the CDR3: TGCGCCAGCAGCTTGGATGGCCGATACGAGCAGTACTTC. Encoded protein: CASSLDGRYEQYF. The full variable domain, its missing parts supplied by reference TRBV5-1 and TRBJ2-7, is KAGVTQTPRYLIKTRGQQVTLSCSPISGHRSVSWYQQTPGQGLQFLFEYFSETQRNKGNFPGRFSGRQFSNSRSEMNVSTLELGDSALYLCASSLDGRYEQYFGPGTRLTVT.

The J gene is TRBJ2-5, the V gene TRBV30, with a weak D call TRBD2 (6 bases). The DNA matches TRBJ2-7 better at its end, which makes the J call doubtful. CDR1 is GTSNPN and CDR2 is SVGIG in the germline V gene (reference sequence). The CDR3 consists of 15 residues. The CDR3 region has the DNA TGTGCCTGGAGCCTATGGGGCGGAGGGACCTACGAGCAGTACTTC. Protein: CAWSLWGGGTYEQYF.

The rearrangement joins TRBV13 to TRBJ1-4; 8 bases are shared with TRBD1. V was clipped by 5 bases and J by 6 bases; unmatched bases: 8. Germline values: CDR1 PRHDT, CDR2 FYEKMQ (reference sequence). The CDR3 has 15 amino acids. DNA of the CDR3: TGTGCCAGCAGCGTGCGAACAGGGGGAGATGAAAAACTGTTTTTT. Translated, it gives CASSVRTGGDEKLFF.

The V gene is TRBV7-8, the J gene TRBJ2-2; the match to TRBD1 covers 8 bases. The CDR3 spans 15 residues. The germline V gene has CDR1 SGHVS and CDR2 FQNEAQ. J gave up 5 bases and V 5 bases, and 7 bases lay outside the gene matches. The CDR3 nucleotides are TGTGCCAGCAGCCTCGACAGGGGACGGACCGGGGAGCTGTTTTTT. It translates to CASSLDRGRTGELFF.

The chain is built from TRBV4-1 and TRBJ2-1; unclear D gene. The germline gives CDR1 MGHRA, CDR2 YSYEKL. The germline V and J ends were trimmed by 4 bases and 0 bases, with 7 bases remaining between them. The CDR3 runs to 14 residues. CDR3 coding DNA: TGCGCCAGCAGCCGCTTAAGCTCCTACAATGAGCAGTTCTTC. Protein: CASSRLSSYNEQFF.

There are a few counts of this clone. This chain uses TRBV5-1 with TRBJ2-1; the match to TRBD2 covers 8 bases. V shed 1 base, J shed 9 bases, and the junction held 6 bases outside the gene matches. Germline-derived CDR1 and CDR2 are SGHRS and YFSETQ. The CDR3 sequence is 14 residues long. CDR3 bases: TGCGCCAGCAGCTTGAACTCGGGAGGGGTTGAGCAGTTCTTC. Amino acids: CASSLNSGGVEQFF.

This clone was observed a handful of times. The chain is built from TRBV19 and TRBJ1-5, with 7 bases identical to TRBD1. This CDR3 is built from 14 residues. After removal of 7 bases from V and 7 bases from J, the junction contained 10 bases not matched to a gene. Germline values: CDR1 LNHDA, CDR2 SQIVND (reference sequence). The CDR3 spells CASTRTAGGQPQHF. CDR3 DNA sequence: TGTGCCAGTACCCGAACAGCAGGGGGACAGCCCCAGCATTTT.

This clone was seen only a few times. The V gene is TRBV6-5, the J gene TRBJ2-3; TRBD2 might be the D (5 bases). Trimming pared 4 bases from V and 3 bases from J, leaving 11 bases between. Germline CDR1 MNHEY, CDR2 SVGAGI. The CDR3 has 14 amino acids. The CDR3 sequence is CASSSRLSTDTQYF. The CDR3, as DNA: TGTGCCAGCAGTTCGAGACTATCAACAGATACGCAGTATTTT.

The rearrangement links TRBV19 to TRBJ2-7, with D possibly matching TRBD1 (6 bases). There are 15 residues in the CDR3. Germline CDR1 reads LNHDA; CDR2 reads SQIVND (reference sequence). Trimming stripped 7 bases from V and 1 base from J, with 17 bases between. The CDR3 region has the DNA TGTGCCAGTAAAACTGCCGGCAGGGGATCCTACGAGCAGTACTTC. Protein sequence: CASKTAGRGSYEQYF.

The chain uses TRBV7-2 and TRBJ2-5; TRBD2 is a possible D gene (5 bases). The ends were cut back, 2 bases at V and 2 bases at J, with 9 bases in the middle. CDR1 is SGHTA and CDR2 is FQGNSA in the germline V gene. The CDR3 extends over 14 amino acids. CDR3 sequence (DNA): TGTGCCAGCAGCTTAACTAGGTCACAAGAGACCCAGTACTTC. The encoded protein is CASSLTRSQETQYF.

This clone was counted only a few times. Other DNA sequences in this specimen translate into the identical CDR3. V gene TRBV5-6 combines with J gene TRBJ2-3; 11 positions match TRBD2. Trimming at V came to 2 bases and at J to 1 base, leaving 3 bases not matched to a gene. The CDR3 runs to 16 residues. The germline CDR1 and CDR2 sequences are SGHDT and YYEEEE. The CDR3 bases are TGTGCCAGCAGCTTAGGGACTAGCGGAGGCACAGATACGCAGTATTTT. Its translation: CASSLGTSGGTDTQYF.

This clone was detected a few times. This specimen includes other DNA sequences encoding the same CDR3. The chain recombines TRBV4-3 with TRBJ2-7, with TRBD2 as a possible D gene (6 bases). The CDR3 spans 14 residues. In germline, CDR1 is LGHNA, CDR2 YSLEER. Trimming pared 1 base from V and 3 bases from J, leaving 10 bases between. The CDR3 sequence is CASSQGLANYEQYF. The CDR3 DNA is TGCGCCAGCAGCCAAGGTCTAGCGAACTACGAGCAGTACTTC.

This rearrangement joins TRBV9 to TRBJ2-1, with 10 bases fitting TRBD2. Trimming at V came to 4 bases and at J to 2 bases, leaving 3 bases not matched to a gene. This CDR3 spans 15 amino acids. The germline CDR1 and CDR2 sequences are SGDLS and YYNGEE. This CDR3 reads CASSLLAGTYNEQFF. The CDR3 coding sequence is TGTGCCAGCAGCCTACTAGCGGGAACCTACAATGAGCAGTTCTTC.

This chain joins TRBV6-5 and TRBJ2-7; unclear D gene. The ends were cut back, 5 bases at V and 4 bases at J, with 12 bases in the middle. This CDR3 has 13 amino acids. Germline CDR1 is MNHEY and CDR2 is SVGAGI. The CDR3, as DNA: TGTGCCAGCAGTCGATCAGGCCCGTACGAGCAGTACTTC. Translating it yields CASSRSGPYEQYF.

The chain couples TRBV7-9 to TRBJ1-2; D unresolved. V was pared by 1 base and J by 3 bases, with 9 bases between. This CDR3 spans 14 amino acids. CDR1 is SEHNR and CDR2 is FQNEAQ in the germline V gene (reference sequence). CDR3 loop: CASSLGDGYYGYTF. In nucleotides, the CDR3 is TGTGCCAGCAGCTTAGGCGACGGTTACTATGGCTACACCTTC.

This clone has only a few counts. The CDR3 is CAWRAPGTGYNQPQHF. DNA for the CDR3: TGTGCCTGGAGGGCCCCCGGGACAGGGTATAATCAGCCCCAGCATTTT. The J gene is TRBJ1-5, the V gene TRBV30; 9 nucleotides agree with TRBD1. With V trimmed by 3 bases and J by 4 bases, 10 bases remained unmatched. This CDR3 comprises 16 residues. CDR1 is GTSNPN, CDR2 SVGIG, per germline (reference sequence).

This clone has only a few counts. The chain is built from TRBV14 and TRBJ2-5; TRBD2 might be the D (7 bases). V was pared by 1 base and J by 5 bases, with 11 bases between. This CDR3 is built from 14 residues. Looked up from germline, CDR1 is SGHDN and CDR2 is FVKESK. This CDR3 is CASSQVRGAETQYF. The DNA of the CDR3 is TGTGCCAGCAGCCAAGTACGGGGGGCGGAGACCCAGTACTTC.

The genes are TRBV4-1 and TRBJ2-4; D is ambiguous. V lost 0 bases and J lost 9, with 21 bases in between. The CDR3 loop spans 17 amino acids. Germline V gives CDR1 MGHRA, CDR2 YSYEKL. CDR3 sequence: CASSQEVVWAGRTIQYF. The CDR3 coding sequence is TGCGCCAGCAGCCAAGAGGTGGTTTGGGCCGGCCGAACCATTCAGTACTTC.

The chain's CDR3 is CASTRGTAQETQYF. CDR3 coding DNA: TGTGCCAGCACAAGGGGGACAGCTCAAGAGACCCAGTACTTC. The rearrangement uses TRBV9 and TRBJ2-5; TRBD1 matches 7 bases. Trimming cost V 6 bases and J 2 bases; bases outside gene matches: 7. The CDR3 length is 14 residues. Germline loops: CDR1 SGDLS, CDR2 YYNGEE.

This clone has a handful of counts. The chain couples TRBV18 to TRBJ1-4, with a tentative D call TRBD1 (5 bases). Trimming took 6 bases from V and 8 from J, leaving 16 bases between them. In germline, CDR1 is KGHSH, CDR2 LQKENI. This CDR3 contains 14 residues. CDR3 protein: CASSPAGIGEKLFF. Written as DNA, the CDR3 is TGTGCCAGCTCGCCTGCAGGGATCGGGGAAAAACTGTTTTTT.

V and J are TRBV28 and TRBJ1-6; 10 bases are a match to TRBD1. The CDR3 loop spans 14 amino acids. The germline CDR1 and CDR2 sequences are MDHEN and SYDVKM. Trimming removed 7 bases from V and 10 bases from J; junction bases left unmatched: 7. In DNA, the CDR3 is TGTGCCAGCAAGAGGACAGGGGGAGAATCACCCCTCCACTTT. Amino acid sequence: CASKRTGGESPLHF.

This chain joins TRBV29-1 and TRBJ2-1, with 9 bases that match TRBD2. The trim removed 2 bases at V and 0 bases at J, leaving 5 bases unmatched. This CDR3 has 16 residues. CDR1 and CDR2 (germline): SQVTM, ANQGSEA. DNA of the CDR3: TGCAGCGTTGAATACCTAGCGGGGAGCTCCTACAATGAGCAGTTCTTC. It encodes CSVEYLAGSSYNEQFF.